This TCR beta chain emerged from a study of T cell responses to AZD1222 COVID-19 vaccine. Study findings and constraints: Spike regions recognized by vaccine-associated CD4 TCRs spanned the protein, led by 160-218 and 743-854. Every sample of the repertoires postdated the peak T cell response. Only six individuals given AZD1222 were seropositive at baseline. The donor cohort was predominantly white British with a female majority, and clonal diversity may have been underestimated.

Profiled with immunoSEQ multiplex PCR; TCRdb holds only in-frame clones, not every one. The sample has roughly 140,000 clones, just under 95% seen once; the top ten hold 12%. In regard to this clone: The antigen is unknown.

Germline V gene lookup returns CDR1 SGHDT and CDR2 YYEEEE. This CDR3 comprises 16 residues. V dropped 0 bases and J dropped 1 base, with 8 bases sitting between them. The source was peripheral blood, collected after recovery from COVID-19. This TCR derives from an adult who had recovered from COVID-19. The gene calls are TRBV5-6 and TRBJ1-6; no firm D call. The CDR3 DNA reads TGTGCCAGCAGCTTGGTCCGGTTTTCCTATAATTCACCCCTCCACTTT. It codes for CASSLVRFSYNSPLHF.